This T cell receptor beta chain was identified during a study of cytomegalovirus exposure and HLA in healthy donors. This CDR3 comprises 16 residues. Trimming pared 0 bases from V and 2 bases from J, leaving 14 bases between. CDR1 is SGHRS, CDR2 YFSETQ, per germline. The PCR employed 60 Vbeta primers together with 13 Jbeta primers. Sequencing was performed with immunoSEQ multiplex PCR; in TCRdb, only in-frame clones are kept and a portion is missing. The repertoire holds about 98,000 clones, with 70% to 80% as singletons. J is TRBJ2-5 and V is TRBV5-1, with TRBD2 as a possible D gene (6 bases). This TCR was sampled from a young man in good health and CMV-seropositive. Sequences were obtained from PBMCs. This CDR3 is CASSLAPIGGQETQYF. The CDR3 bases are TGCGCCAGCAGCTTGGCCCCCATCGGGGGACAAGAGACCCAGTACTTC.